This T cell receptor (beta chain) was captured in a study of blood T cell repertoires in COVID-19. On the study more broadly: Acute and convalescent COVID-19 specimens originated in the United States, Italy and Spain. Sources were T cells, B-cell-depleted T cells, or PBMCs; the material itself was cDNA or gDNA.

CDR1 DFQATT and CDR2 SNEGSKA come from the germline V gene (reference sequence). CDR3 length: 16 amino acids. Trimming cost V 3 bases and J 1 base, with 16 bases left between them. Seattle enrolled patients during active infection and tracked them longitudinally. Authors' methods: How many nucleated cells were present was estimated from reference gene primer amplification. Generated by immunoSEQ multiplex PCR, the TCRdb table keeps only in-frame clones and is missing some. That table furnishes V, J and clone size, whereas the DNA furnished D and trimming. In the table there are 150,000 to 200,000 clones, approximately 82% of which are singletons.

The chain couples TRBV20-1 to TRBJ1-5; a weak D match, TRBD1 (5 bases). Sequencing used peripheral blood. This clonotype was obtained from a woman aged 40-49 years with COVID-19, enrolled during active disease. DNA for the CDR3: TGCAGTGCTAGTTTAACCAGGGATCGCAGCAATCAGCCCCAGCATTTT. Translation gives CSASLTRDRSNQPQHF.